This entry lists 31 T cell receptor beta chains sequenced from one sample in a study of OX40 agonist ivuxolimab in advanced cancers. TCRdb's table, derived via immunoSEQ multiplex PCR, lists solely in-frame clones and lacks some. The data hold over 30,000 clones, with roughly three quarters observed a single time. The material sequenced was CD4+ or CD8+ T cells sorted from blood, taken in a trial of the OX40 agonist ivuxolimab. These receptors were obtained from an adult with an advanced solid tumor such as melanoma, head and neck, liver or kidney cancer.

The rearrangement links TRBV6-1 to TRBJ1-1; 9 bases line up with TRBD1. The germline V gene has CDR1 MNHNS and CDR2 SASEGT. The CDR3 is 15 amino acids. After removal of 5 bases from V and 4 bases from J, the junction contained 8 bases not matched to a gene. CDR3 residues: CASSPRDRAFTEAFF. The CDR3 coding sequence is TGTGCCAGCAGTCCACGGGACAGGGCGTTCACTGAAGCTTTCTTT.

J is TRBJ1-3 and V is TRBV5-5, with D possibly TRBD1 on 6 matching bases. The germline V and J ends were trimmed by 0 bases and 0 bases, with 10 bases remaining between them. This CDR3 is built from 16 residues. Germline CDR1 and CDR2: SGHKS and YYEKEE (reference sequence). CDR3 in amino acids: CASSLVSDSSGNTIYF. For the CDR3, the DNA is TGTGCCAGCAGCTTGGTTTCGGACAGCTCTGGAAACACCATATATTTT.

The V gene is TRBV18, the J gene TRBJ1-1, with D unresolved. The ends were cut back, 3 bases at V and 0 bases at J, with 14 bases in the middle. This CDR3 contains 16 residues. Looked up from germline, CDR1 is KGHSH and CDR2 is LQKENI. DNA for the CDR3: TGTGCCAGCTCACCCAGAGAAGGGAACATGAACACTGAAGCTTTCTTT. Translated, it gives CASSPREGNMNTEAFF.

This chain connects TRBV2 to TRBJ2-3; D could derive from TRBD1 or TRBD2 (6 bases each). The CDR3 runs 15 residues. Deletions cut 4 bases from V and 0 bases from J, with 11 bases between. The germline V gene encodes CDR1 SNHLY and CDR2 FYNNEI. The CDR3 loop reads CASSVYGGSTDTQYF. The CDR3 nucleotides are TGTGCCAGCAGTGTTTACGGGGGCAGCACAGATACGCAGTATTTT.

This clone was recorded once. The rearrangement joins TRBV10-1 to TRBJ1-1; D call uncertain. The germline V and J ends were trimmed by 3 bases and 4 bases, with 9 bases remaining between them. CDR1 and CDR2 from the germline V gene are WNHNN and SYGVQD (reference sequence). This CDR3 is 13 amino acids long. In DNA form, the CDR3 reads TGCGCCAGCAGTGAAAACCCGAGCACTGAAGCTTTCTTT. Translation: CASSENPSTEAFF.

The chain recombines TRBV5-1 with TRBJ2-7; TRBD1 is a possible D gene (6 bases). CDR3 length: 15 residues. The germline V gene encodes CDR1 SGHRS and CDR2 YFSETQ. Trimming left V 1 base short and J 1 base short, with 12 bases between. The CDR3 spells CASSLIPGASYEQYF. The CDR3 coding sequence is TGCGCCAGCAGCTTGATTCCAGGGGCGTCCTACGAGCAGTACTTC.

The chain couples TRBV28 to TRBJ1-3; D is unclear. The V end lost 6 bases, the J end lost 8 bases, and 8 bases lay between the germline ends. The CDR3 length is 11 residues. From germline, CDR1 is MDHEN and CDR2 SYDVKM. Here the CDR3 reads CASRGRDTIYF. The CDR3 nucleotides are TGTGCCAGCAGAGGGAGGGACACCATATATTTT.

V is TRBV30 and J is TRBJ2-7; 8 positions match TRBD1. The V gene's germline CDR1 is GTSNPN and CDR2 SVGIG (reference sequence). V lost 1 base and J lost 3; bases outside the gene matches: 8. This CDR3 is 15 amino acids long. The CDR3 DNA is TGTGCCTGGAGTGCCCGGGACAGGTCCTTCTACGAGCAGTACTTC. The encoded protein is CAWSARDRSFYEQYF.

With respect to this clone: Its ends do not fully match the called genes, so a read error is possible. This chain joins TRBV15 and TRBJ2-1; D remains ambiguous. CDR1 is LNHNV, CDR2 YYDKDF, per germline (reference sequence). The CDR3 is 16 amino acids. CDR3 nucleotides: TGTGCCACCGGCAGACCCGGCCTTGAGTTTATCAATGAGCAGTTCTTC. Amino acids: CATGRPGLEFINEQFF.

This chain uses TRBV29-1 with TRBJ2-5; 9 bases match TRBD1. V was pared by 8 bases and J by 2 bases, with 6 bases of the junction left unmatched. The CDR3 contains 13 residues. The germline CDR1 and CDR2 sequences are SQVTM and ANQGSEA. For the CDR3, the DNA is TGCAGCACGAGGGGGACAGGGCAAGAGACCCAGTACTTC. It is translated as CSTRGTGQETQYF.

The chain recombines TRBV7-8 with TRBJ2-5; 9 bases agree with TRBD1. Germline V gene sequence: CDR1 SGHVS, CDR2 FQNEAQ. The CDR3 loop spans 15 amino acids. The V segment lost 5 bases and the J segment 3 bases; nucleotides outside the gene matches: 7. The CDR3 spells CASSGTGGLKETQYF. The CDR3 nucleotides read TGTGCCAGCAGCGGAACAGGGGGCTTAAAAGAGACCCAGTACTTC. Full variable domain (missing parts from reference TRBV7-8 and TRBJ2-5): GAGVSQSPRYKVAKRGQDVALRCDPISGHVSLFWYQQALGQGPEFLTYFQNEAQLDKSGLPSDRFFAERPEGSVSTLKIQRTQQEDSAVYLCASSGTGGLKETQYFGPGTRLLVL.

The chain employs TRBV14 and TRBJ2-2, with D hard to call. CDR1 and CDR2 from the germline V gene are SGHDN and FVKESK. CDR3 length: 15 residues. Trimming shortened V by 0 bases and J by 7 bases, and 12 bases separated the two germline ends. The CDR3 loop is CASSQDSRSGGELFF. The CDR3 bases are TGTGCCAGCAGCCAAGATTCGAGGAGTGGCGGGGAGCTGTTTTTT.

For the CDR3, the DNA is TGTGCCAGCAGCGTAGTAGCAGGGATGGTCACCGGGGAGCTGTTTTTT. This encodes CASSVVAGMVTGELFF. The chain carries TRBV9 and TRBJ2-2, with TRBD1 as a possible D gene (5 bases). V lost 0 bases, J lost 4 bases, and 13 bases lay in between. The germline V gene encodes CDR1 SGDLS and CDR2 YYNGEE. The CDR3 spans 16 residues. The full variable domain, rest sourced from reference TRBV9 and TRBJ2-2, is DSGVTQTPKHLITATGQRVTLRCSPRSGDLSVYWYQQSLDQGLQFLIQYYNGEERAKGNILERFSAQQFPDLHSELNLSSLELGDSALYFCASSVVAGMVTGELFFGEGSRLTVL.

The CDR3 spells CAIRKERGVHTDTQYF. The CDR3 nucleotides are TGTGCCATCAGGAAAGAGCGGGGGGTGCACACAGATACGCAGTATTTT. The genes are TRBV10-3 and TRBJ2-3; TRBD2 agrees at 9 bases. This CDR3 is built from 16 residues. Germline V gives CDR1 ENHRY, CDR2 SYGVKD. Trimming removed 6 bases from V and 2 bases from J; junction bases left unmatched: 9.

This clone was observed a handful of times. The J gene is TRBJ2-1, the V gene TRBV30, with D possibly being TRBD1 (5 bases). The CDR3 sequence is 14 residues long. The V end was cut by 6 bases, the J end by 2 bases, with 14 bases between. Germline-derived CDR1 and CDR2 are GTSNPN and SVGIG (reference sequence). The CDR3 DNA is TGTGCCTGCTCTAGGGGCGGTACCTACAATGAGCAGTTCTTC. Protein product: CACSRGGTYNEQFF. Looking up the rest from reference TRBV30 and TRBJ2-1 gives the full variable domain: SQTIHQWPATLVQPVGSPLSLECTVEGTSNPNLYWYRQAAGRGLQLLFYSVGIGQISSEVPQNLSASRPQDRQFILSSKKLLLSDSGFYLCACSRGGTYNEQFFGPGTRLTVL.

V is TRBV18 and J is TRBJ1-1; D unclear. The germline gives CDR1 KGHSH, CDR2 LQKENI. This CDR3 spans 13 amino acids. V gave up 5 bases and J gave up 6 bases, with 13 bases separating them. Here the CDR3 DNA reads TGTGCCAGCTCATTTTCCCGGGAGTCTGAAGCTTTCTTT. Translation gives CASSFSRESEAFF.

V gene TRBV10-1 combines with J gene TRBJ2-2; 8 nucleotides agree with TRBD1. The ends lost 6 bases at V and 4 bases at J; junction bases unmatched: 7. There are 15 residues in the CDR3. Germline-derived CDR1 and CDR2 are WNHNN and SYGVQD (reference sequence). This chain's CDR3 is CASRASGGVTGELFF. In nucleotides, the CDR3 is TGCGCCAGCAGGGCATCAGGGGGCGTCACCGGGGAGCTGTTTTTT.

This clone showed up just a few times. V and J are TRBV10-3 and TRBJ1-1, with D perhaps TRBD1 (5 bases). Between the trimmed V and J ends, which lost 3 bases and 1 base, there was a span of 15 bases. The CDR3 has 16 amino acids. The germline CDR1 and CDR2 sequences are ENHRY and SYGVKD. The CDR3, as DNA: TGTGCCATCAGTGAAAGGGAACTAACAGGGAACACTGAAGCTTTCTTT. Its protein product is CAISERELTGNTEAFF.

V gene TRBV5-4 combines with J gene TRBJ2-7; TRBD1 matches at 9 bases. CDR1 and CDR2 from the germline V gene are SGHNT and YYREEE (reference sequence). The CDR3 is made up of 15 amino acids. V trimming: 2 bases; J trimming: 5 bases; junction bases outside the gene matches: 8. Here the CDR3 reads CASSFPGQGMDEQYF. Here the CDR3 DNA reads TGTGCCAGCAGCTTCCCGGGACAGGGAATGGACGAGCAGTACTTC. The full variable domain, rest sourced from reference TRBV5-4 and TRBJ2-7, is ETGVTQSPTHLIKTRGQQVTLRCSSQSGHNTVSWYQQALGQGPQFIFQYYREEENGRGNFPPRFSGLQFPNYSSELNVNALELDDSALYLCASSFPGQGMDEQYFGPGTRLTVT.

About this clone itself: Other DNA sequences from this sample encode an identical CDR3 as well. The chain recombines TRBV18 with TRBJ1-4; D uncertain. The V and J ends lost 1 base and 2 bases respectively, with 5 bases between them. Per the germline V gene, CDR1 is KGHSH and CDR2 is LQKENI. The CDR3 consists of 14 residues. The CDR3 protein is CASSPRQTNEKLFF. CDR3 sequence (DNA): TGTGCCAGCTCACCACGTCAGACTAATGAAAAACTGTTTTTT.

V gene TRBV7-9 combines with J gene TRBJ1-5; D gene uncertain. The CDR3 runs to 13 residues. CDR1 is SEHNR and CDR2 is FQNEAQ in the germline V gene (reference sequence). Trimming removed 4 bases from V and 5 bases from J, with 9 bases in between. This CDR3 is CASSSSAYQPQHF. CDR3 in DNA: TGTGCCAGCAGCTCAAGTGCTTATCAGCCCCAGCATTTT.

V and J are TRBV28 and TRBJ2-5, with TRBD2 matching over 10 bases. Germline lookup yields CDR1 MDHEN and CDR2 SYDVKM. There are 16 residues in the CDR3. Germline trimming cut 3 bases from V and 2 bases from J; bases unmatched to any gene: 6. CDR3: CASSFRGAGGQETQYF. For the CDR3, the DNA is TGTGCCAGCAGTTTCAGGGGAGCGGGGGGGCAAGAGACCCAGTACTTC.

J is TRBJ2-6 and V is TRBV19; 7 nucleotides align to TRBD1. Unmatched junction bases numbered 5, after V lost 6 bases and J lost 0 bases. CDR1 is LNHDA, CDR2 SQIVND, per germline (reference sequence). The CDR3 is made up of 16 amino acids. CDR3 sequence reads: CASSRDSGSGANVLTF. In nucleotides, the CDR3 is TGTGCCAGTAGCCGGGACAGTGGCTCTGGGGCCAACGTCCTGACTTTC.

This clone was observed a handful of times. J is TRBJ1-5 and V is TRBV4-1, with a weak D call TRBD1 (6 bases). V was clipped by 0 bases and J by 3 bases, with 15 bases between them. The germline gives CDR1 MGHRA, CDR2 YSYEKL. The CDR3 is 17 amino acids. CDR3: CASSQDRAQGPNQPQHF. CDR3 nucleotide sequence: TGCGCCAGCAGCCAAGATCGGGCACAGGGTCCCAATCAGCCCCAGCATTTT.

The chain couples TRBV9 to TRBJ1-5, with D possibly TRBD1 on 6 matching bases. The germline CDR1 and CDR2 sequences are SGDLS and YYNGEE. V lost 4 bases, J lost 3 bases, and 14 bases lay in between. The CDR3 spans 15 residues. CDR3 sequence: CASSPTTGYNQPQHF. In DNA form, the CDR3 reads TGTGCCAGCAGCCCAACGACAGGTTACAATCAGCCCCAGCATTTT.

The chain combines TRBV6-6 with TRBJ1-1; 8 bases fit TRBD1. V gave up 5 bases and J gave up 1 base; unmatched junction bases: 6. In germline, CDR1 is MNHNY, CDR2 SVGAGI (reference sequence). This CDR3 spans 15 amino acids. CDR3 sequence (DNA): TGTGCCAGCAGTCCGGACAGGGTTACGAACACTGAAGCTTTCTTT. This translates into CASSPDRVTNTEAFF.

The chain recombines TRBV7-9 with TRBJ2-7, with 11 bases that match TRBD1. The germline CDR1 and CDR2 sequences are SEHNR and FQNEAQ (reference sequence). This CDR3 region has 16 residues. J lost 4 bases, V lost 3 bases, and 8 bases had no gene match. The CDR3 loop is CASSFKDRGPPYEQYF. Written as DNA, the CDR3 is TGTGCCAGCAGCTTCAAGGACAGGGGGCCCCCTTACGAGCAGTACTTC.

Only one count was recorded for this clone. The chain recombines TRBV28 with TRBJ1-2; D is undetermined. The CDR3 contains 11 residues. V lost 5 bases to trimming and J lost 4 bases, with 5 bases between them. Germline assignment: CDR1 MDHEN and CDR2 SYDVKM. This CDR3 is CASSPGYGYTF. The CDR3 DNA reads TGTGCCAGCAGTCCAGGCTATGGCTACACCTTC.

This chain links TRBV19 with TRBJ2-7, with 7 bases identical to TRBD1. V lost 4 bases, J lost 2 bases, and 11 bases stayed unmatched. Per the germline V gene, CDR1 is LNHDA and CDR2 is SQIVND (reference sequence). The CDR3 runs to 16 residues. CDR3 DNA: TGTGCCAGTAGTAGGAACTCCGGGACAGAGACCTACGAGCAGTACTTC. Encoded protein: CASSRNSGTETYEQYF.

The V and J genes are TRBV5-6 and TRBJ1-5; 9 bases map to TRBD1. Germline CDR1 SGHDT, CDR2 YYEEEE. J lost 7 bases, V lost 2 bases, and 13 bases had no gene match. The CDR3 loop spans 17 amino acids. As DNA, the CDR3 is TGTGCCAGCAGCTTTTCCGGGACAGGGAACAGGCACCAGCCCCAGCATTTT. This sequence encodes CASSFSGTGNRHQPQHF.

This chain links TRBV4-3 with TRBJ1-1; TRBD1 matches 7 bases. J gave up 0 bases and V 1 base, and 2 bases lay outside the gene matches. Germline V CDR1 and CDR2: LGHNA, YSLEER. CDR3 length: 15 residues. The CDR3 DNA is TGCGCCAGCAGCCAAGCAGGGGGGATGAACACTGAAGCTTTCTTT. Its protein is CASSQAGGMNTEAFF.